A single sample is the source of the 18 T cell receptor beta chains below, sequenced in a study of B cell selection in AIRE deficiency. Assay: immunoSEQ multiplex PCR; the TCRdb copy retains only in-frame clones and omits some. The top ten hold approximately 2% of the sample, which has some 21,000 clones, around 93% seen once. Regulatory T cells were sorted as CD4+CD25hiCD127low/negative cells. Specimen: Tregs sorted from PBMCs. These receptors all come from a human donor with AIRE deficiency.

The chain links TRBV10-3 to TRBJ2-1; perhaps TRBD2 as D (6 bases). The CDR3 spans 14 residues. Trimming pared 4 bases from V and 6 bases from J, leaving 13 bases between. The germline V gene encodes CDR1 ENHRY and CDR2 SYGVKD. This CDR3 is CAISGETRANEQFF. CDR3 sequence (DNA): TGTGCCATCAGTGGGGAGACTAGAGCCAATGAGCAGTTCTTC.

The gene calls are TRBV7-6 and TRBJ2-1, with D perhaps TRBD1 or TRBD2 (6 bases each). Trimming cost V 5 bases and J 6 bases, with 14 bases left between them. The CDR3 contains 14 residues. The germline CDR1 and CDR2 sequences are SGHVS and FNYEAQ. CDR3 DNA: TGTGCCAGCAGCCTTTGGAGGGGGACCAATGAGCAGTTCTTC. The encoded protein is CASSLWRGTNEQFF.

The gene calls are TRBV7-9 and TRBJ1-4; D not resolved. CDR3 size: 14 residues. V gave up 1 base and J gave up 0 bases, with 3 bases separating them. Germline V gene sequence: CDR1 SEHNR, CDR2 FQNEAQ (reference sequence). The chain's CDR3 is CASSLGATNEKLFF. CDR3 coding DNA: TGTGCCAGCAGCTTAGGGGCAACTAATGAAAAACTGTTTTTT.

This chain connects TRBV7-2 to TRBJ2-2; perhaps TRBD1 as D (7 bases). The CDR3 has 17 residues. Per the germline V gene, CDR1 is SGHTA and CDR2 is FQGNSA. V shed 5 bases and J shed 4 bases, with 20 bases lying between them. For the CDR3, the DNA is TGTGCCAGCAGCACCAGCCCAGGGGGGATGAGCACCGGGGAGCTGTTTTTT. This translates into CASSTSPGGMSTGELFF.

The chain combines TRBV27 with TRBJ2-1; 8 nucleotides align to TRBD2. V shed 7 bases, J shed 10 bases, and the junction held 12 bases outside the gene matches. CDR3 length: 14 residues. Germline CDR1 and CDR2: MNHEY and SMNVEV (reference sequence). CDR3 protein: CASKPTLAGFEQFF. Here the CDR3 DNA reads TGTGCCAGCAAACCTACCCTAGCGGGTTTCGAGCAGTTCTTC.

This chain connects TRBV6-6 to TRBJ1-6; D remains ambiguous. Trimming left V 7 bases short and J 5 bases short, with 9 bases between. Germline V gene lookup returns CDR1 MNHNY and CDR2 SVGAGI (reference sequence). The CDR3 loop spans 13 amino acids. DNA for the CDR3: TGTGCCAGCAAGGGCAGCGATAATTCACCCCTCCACTTT. Protein: CASKGSDNSPLHF.

The chain has TRBV2 and TRBJ1-4, with D possibly TRBD1 on 5 matching bases. The CDR3 consists of 14 residues. CDR1 and CDR2 (germline): SNHLY, FYNNEI. V was clipped by 7 bases and J by 2 bases, with 11 bases between them. The CDR3 nucleotides are TGTGCCAGCAATTACAGGTCGACTAATGAAAAACTGTTTTTT. Its protein is CASNYRSTNEKLFF.

V usage is TRBV4-2 and J usage is TRBJ2-1; D remains unclear. Germline V gene sequence: CDR1 LGHNA, CDR2 YNFKEQ. This CDR3 contains 12 residues. The ends were cut back, 4 bases at V and 8 bases at J, with 9 bases in the middle. In nucleotides, the CDR3 is TGTGCCAGCAGCCCCGCCGTGGATGAGCAGTTCTTC. The encoded protein is CASSPAVDEQFF.

This clone appeared once. The chain joins TRBV6-5 to TRBJ2-7; 7 bases agree with TRBD1. CDR3 size: 13 residues. Germline V gives CDR1 MNHEY, CDR2 SVGAGI. V shed 4 bases, J shed 3 bases, and the junction held 3 bases outside the gene matches. The CDR3 reads CASSWGQLYEQYF. CDR3 nucleotide sequence: TGTGCCAGCAGTTGGGGACAGCTCTACGAGCAGTACTTC.

V is TRBV11-3 and J is TRBJ2-5; maybe TRBD1 (6 bases). Per the germline V gene, CDR1 is SGHNT and CDR2 is YENEEA. V shed 0 bases and J shed 7 bases, with 9 bases lying between them. The CDR3 sequence is 13 residues long. The chain's CDR3 is CASSLETGGTQYF. CDR3 DNA sequence: TGTGCCAGCAGCTTAGAGACAGGCGGGACCCAGTACTTC.

The J gene is TRBJ1-6, the V gene TRBV6-5, with 8 positions matching TRBD1. Germline V lookup: CDR1 MNHEY, CDR2 SVGAGI. Trimming cost V 6 bases and J 10 bases; bases outside gene matches: 5. The CDR3 totals 13 residues. The CDR3 reads CASRPDRGSPLHF. The CDR3 coding sequence is TGTGCCAGCAGACCCGACAGGGGATCACCCCTCCACTTT.

V is TRBV14 and J is TRBJ2-6; 10 bases match TRBD1. The CDR3 contains 18 residues. Germline CDR1 SGHDN, CDR2 FVKESK. V trimming: 5 bases; J trimming: 3 bases; junction bases outside the gene matches: 10. As DNA, the CDR3 is TGTGCCAGCAGCTTTGACAGGGGGCGCGTCTTTGGGGCCAACGTCCTGACTTTC. This sequence encodes CASSFDRGRVFGANVLTF.

This clone has just a few counts. The gene calls are TRBV10-3 and TRBJ2-1; TRBD2 matches at 14 bases. This CDR3 contains 17 residues. After removal of 2 bases from V and 5 bases from J, the junction contained 5 bases not matched to a gene. CDR1 and CDR2 (germline): ENHRY, SYGVKD. Here the CDR3 DNA reads TGTGCCATCAGTGAGATACGGGGACTAGCGGGAGACAATGAGCAGTTCTTC. Protein: CAISEIRGLAGDNEQFF.

The chain uses TRBV7-9 and TRBJ1-4; a possible D gene is TRBD1 (5 bases). CDR1 SEHNR and CDR2 FQNEAQ come from the germline V gene (reference sequence). There are 16 residues in the CDR3. V gave up 5 bases and J gave up 10 bases, with 23 bases separating them. The CDR3 loop is CASSPWVGQGGGKLFF. The CDR3 bases are TGTGCCAGCAGCCCCTGGGTGGGCCAGGGAGGAGGAAAACTGTTTTTT.

This chain connects TRBV7-9 to TRBJ1-1, with TRBD1 as a possible D gene (6 bases). The CDR3 spans 13 residues. V gave up 9 bases and J gave up 6 bases, with 17 bases separating them. CDR1 is SEHNR and CDR2 is FQNEAQ in the germline V gene (reference sequence). CDR3: CASLQGATPEAFF. DNA for the CDR3: TGTGCCAGTCTACAGGGCGCGACCCCTGAAGCTTTCTTT.

In its sample, this clone was seen once. J is TRBJ1-4 and V is TRBV6-6, with a possible D match to TRBD1 (6 bases). With 2 bases removed from V and 8 bases from J, the gap between germline ends came to 15 bases. This CDR3 spans 15 amino acids. Germline lookup yields CDR1 MNHNY and CDR2 SVGAGI (reference sequence). CDR3 nucleotides: TGTGCCAGCAGTTACAGGGGCAGGGGCTACGAAAAACTGTTTTTT. As protein: CASSYRGRGYEKLFF.

J is TRBJ2-7 and V is TRBV6-5; D gene uncertain. The CDR3 is 16 residues long. Germline assignment: CDR1 MNHEY and CDR2 SVGAGI. Trimming removed 0 bases from V and 6 bases from J, with 18 bases in between. The CDR3 region has the DNA TGTGCCAGCAGTTACTCACCCGCTCTTTTGTTGGGCGAGCAGTACTTC. Translation: CASSYSPALLLGEQYF.

The chain is built from TRBV14 and TRBJ2-5; 8 nucleotides line up with TRBD2. The CDR3 loop spans 15 amino acids. The junction had 5 bases not matched to a gene; V was cut back by 3 bases and J by 2 bases. Germline CDR1 reads SGHDN; CDR2 reads FVKESK. CDR3 nucleotides: TGTGCCAGCAGCCACTTGGCGGGGGGACAAGAGACCCAGTACTTC. Its protein is CASSHLAGGQETQYF.